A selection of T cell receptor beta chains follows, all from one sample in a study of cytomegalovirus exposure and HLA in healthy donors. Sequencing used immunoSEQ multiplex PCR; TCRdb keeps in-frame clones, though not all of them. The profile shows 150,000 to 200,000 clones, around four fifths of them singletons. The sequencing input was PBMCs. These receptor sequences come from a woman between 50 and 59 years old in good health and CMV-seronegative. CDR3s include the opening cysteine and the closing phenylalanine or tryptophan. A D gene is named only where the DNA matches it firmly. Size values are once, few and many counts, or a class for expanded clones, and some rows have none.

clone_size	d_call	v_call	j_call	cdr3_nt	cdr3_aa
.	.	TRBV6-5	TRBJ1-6	TGTGCCAGCAGTAGGTCCAGGGATTATAATTCACCCCTCCACTTT	CASSRSRDYNSPLHF
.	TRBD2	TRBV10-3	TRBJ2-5	TGTGCCATCAGTGCCTCTAGCGGGGGGGCAGAGACCCAGTACTTC	CAISASSGGAETQYF
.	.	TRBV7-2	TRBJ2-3	TGTGCCAGCAGCTTAGGTCTTGACAAAGATACGCAGTATTTT	CASSLGLDKDTQYF
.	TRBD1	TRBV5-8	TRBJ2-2	TGTGCCAGCAGCTACGCCGCCGGGACAGGGAACCTTCTTACCGGGGAGCTGTTTTTT	CASSYAAGTGNLLTGELFF
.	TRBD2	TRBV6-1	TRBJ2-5	TGTGCCAGCAGAGGAGGGGGACTAGCGGAAGAGACCCAGTACTTC	CASRGGGLAEETQYF
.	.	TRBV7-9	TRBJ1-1	TGTGCCAGCAGCTCCCGAGTTAACACTGAAGCTTTCTTT	CASSSRVNTEAFF
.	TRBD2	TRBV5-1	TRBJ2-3	TGCGCCAGCAGCTCCGGGACTAGCGGGGGGTACACAGATACGCAGTATTTT	CASSSGTSGGYTDTQYF
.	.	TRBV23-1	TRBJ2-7	TGCGCCAGCAGGGGCAAAGCCTACGAGCAGTACTTC	CASRGKAYEQYF
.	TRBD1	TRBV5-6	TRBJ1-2	TGTGCCAGCAGCTCACGGGACAGGGAAACCTTC	CASSSRDRETF
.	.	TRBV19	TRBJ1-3	TGTGCCAGTAGCGACAGAAGGACTGGAAACACCATATATTTT	CASSDRRTGNTIYF
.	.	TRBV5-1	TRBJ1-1	TGCGCCAGCAGCCCTCGGACAGAGATGAACACTGAAGCTTTCTTT	CASSPRTEMNTEAFF
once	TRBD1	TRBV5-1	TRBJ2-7	TGCGCCAGCAGCTACCTGGCAGGACAGGGTAGACCCCGCTCCTACGAGCAGTACTTC	CASSYLAGQGRPRSYEQYF
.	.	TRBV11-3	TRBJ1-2	TGTGCCAGCAGCTTAGCCCAGGGGTCTAACTATGGCTACACCTTC	CASSLAQGSNYGYTF
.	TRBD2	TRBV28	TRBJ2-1	TGTGCCAGCAGCTCTTCCTCCGGACTAGCCTCCTACAATGAGCAGTTCTTC	CASSSSSGLASYNEQFF
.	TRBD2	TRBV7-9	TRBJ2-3	TGTGCCAGCAGCTCAAGACTAGCGGGGGGGCCCTTAGACTCAGATACGCAGTATTTT	CASSSRLAGGPLDSDTQYF
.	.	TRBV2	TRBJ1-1	TGTGCCAGCAGGATACAGGTGAACACTGAAGCTTTCTTT	CASRIQVNTEAFF
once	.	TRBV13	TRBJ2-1	TGTGCCAGCAGCTTAAGACTAGACTCCTACAATGAGCAGTTCTTC	CASSLRLDSYNEQFF
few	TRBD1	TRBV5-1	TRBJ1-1	TGCGCCAGCAGCTTGGGACAGGGGAGGTCCACTGAAGCTTTCTTT	CASSLGQGRSTEAFF
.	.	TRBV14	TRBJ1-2	TGTGCCAGCAGCCAAGGGCAGGGCTATGGCTACACCTTC	CASSQGQGYGYTF
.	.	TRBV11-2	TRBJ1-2	TGTGCCAGCAGCCTATCATGGCAGGGCGATGGCTACACCTTC	CASSLSWQGDGYTF
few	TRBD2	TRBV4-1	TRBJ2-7	TGCGCCAGCAGCCGCGGACTAGCGGGGTGGGGCGAGCAGTACTTC	CASSRGLAGWGEQYF
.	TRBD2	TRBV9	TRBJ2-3	TGTGCCAGCAGCGTAGTCCAGCGGGAGGGCACAGATACGCAGTATTTT	CASSVVQREGTDTQYF
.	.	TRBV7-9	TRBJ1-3	TGTGCCAGCAGCTTGGACACTTATTTCTCTGGAAACACCATATATTTT	CASSLDTYFSGNTIYF
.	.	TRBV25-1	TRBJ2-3	TGTGCCAGCAGTGATAGGGTAGCGGCCCTCACAGATACGCAGTATTTT	CASSDRVAALTDTQYF
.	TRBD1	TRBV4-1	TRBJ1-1	TGCGCCAGCAGCCCTTTGACAGGGACGGACACTGAAGCTTTCTTT	CASSPLTGTDTEAFF
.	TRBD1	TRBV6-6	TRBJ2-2	TGTGCCAGCAGGGATCCCGGGACAGAAGTTACCGGGGAGCTGTTTTTT	CASRDPGTEVTGELFF
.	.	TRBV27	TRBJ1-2	TGTGCCAGCAGTTTATCCTGGGACACAAATGGCTACACCTTC	CASSLSWDTNGYTF
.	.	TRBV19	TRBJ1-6	TGTGCCAGTAGTCCAGGGTCTTTTTCACCCCTCCACTTT	CASSPGSFSPLHF
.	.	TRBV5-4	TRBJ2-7	TGTGCCAGCAGCTTGCCTAGGCCAGGGCGGCACGAGCAGTACTTC	CASSLPRPGRHEQYF
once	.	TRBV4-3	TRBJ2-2	TGCGCCAGCAGCCAAGAAGCTTTCGGCGGGGAGCTGTTTTTT	CASSQEAFGGELFF
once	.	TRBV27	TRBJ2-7	TGTGCCAGCAGTTCCCGCCGGGGTACCGAGCAGTACTTC	CASSSRRGTEQYF
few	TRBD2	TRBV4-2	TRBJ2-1	TGTGCCAGCAGCCAGCCCCCGGGGGGATTAGGGTCCTACAATGAGCAGTTCTTC	CASSQPPGGLGSYNEQFF
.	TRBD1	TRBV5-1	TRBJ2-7	TGCGCCAGCAGCTTGGGGGGGACAGACTTCTACGAGCAGTACTTC	CASSLGGTDFYEQYF
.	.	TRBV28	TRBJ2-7	TGTGCCAGCAGTTTAGGGGGCGGCTACTACGAGCAGTACTTC	CASSLGGGYYEQYF
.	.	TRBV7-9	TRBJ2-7	TGTGCCAGCAGCCACACTATCTACGAGCAGTACTTC	CASSHTIYEQYF
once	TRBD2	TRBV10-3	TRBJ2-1	TGTGCCACCTCAACTAGCGGGGCCTACAATGAGCAGTTCTTC	CATSTSGAYNEQFF
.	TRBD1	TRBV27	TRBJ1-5	TGTGCCAGCAGTTTATTGAGGGGGGGACAGGGCGGCAATCAGCCCCAGCATTTT	CASSLLRGGQGGNQPQHF
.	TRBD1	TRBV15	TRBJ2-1	TGTGCCACCAGCAGAGGGGGGACAGGTAGCAATGAGCAGTTCTTC	CATSRGGTGSNEQFF
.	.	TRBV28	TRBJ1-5	TGTGCCAGCAGTTTGGTGGAGGGCGATCAGCCCCAGCATTTT	CASSLVEGDQPQHF
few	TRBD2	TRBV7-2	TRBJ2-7	TGTGCCAGCAGCTTAGTTGATCGTGGGGAGGGCGAGCAGTACTTC	CASSLVDRGEGEQYF
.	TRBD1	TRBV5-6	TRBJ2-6	TGTGCCAGCAGCTTCCAGGGGGACTCTGGGGCCAACGTCCTGACTTTC	CASSFQGDSGANVLTF
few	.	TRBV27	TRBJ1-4	TGTGCCAGCAGTTTAAGCAGGCGACGTTCAACTAATGAAAAACTGTTTTTT	CASSLSRRRSTNEKLFF